The 2 T cell receptor beta chains presented below share a single source sample, sequenced in a study of cytomegalovirus exposure and HLA in healthy donors. The PCR used 60 Vbeta and 13 Jbeta primers. Measured with immunoSEQ multiplex PCR; TCRdb has only the in-frame clones, and not every one. This table has 100,000 to 150,000 clones, 65% to 80% appearing once. Sequenced input: PBMCs. The receptor source for this set is a woman aged 40 to 50 in good health and CMV-seropositive.

The chain couples TRBV6-5 to TRBJ2-2; D is uncertain. The CDR3 loop spans 15 amino acids. CDR1 and CDR2 (germline): MNHEY, SVGAGI. The V gene lost 6 bases and the J gene lost 6 bases, with 17 bases spanning the gap. The CDR3 here is CASSPYPNQPGELFF. In nucleotides, the CDR3 is TGTGCCAGCAGCCCCTACCCCAACCAACCCGGGGAGCTGTTTTTT.

This chain links TRBV5-1 with TRBJ2-5, with D maybe TRBD1 (5 bases). This CDR3 contains 12 residues. V was clipped by 0 bases and J by 5 bases, with 5 bases between them. CDR1 is SGHRS and CDR2 is YFSETQ in the germline V gene. Here the CDR3 reads CASSLDRETQYF. Written as DNA, the CDR3 is TGCGCCAGCAGCTTGGACAGGGAGACCCAGTACTTC.